This T cell receptor beta chain was captured in a study of blood T cell repertoires in COVID-19. Whole-study context: PBMCs, B-cell-depleted T cells, or T cells were the source of the cDNA or gDNA that made up the material.

Clones were sequenced by immunoSEQ multiplex PCR, and TCRdb holds only the in-frame ones, with some missing. Of fewer than 200,000 clones listed, about 86% are singletons. CDR1 MDHEN and CDR2 SYDVKM come from the germline V gene. Germline trimming cut 4 bases from V and 3 bases from J; bases unmatched to any gene: 4. The CDR3 contains 14 residues. This sequence was found in a man over 45 with active or convalescent COVID-19. Material: peripheral blood. The chain joins TRBV28 to TRBJ1-1; TRBD1 matches at 8 bases. CDR3 region: CASSWGQVDTEAFF. The CDR3 bases are TGTGCCAGCAGTTGGGGACAGGTGGACACTGAAGCTTTCTTT.